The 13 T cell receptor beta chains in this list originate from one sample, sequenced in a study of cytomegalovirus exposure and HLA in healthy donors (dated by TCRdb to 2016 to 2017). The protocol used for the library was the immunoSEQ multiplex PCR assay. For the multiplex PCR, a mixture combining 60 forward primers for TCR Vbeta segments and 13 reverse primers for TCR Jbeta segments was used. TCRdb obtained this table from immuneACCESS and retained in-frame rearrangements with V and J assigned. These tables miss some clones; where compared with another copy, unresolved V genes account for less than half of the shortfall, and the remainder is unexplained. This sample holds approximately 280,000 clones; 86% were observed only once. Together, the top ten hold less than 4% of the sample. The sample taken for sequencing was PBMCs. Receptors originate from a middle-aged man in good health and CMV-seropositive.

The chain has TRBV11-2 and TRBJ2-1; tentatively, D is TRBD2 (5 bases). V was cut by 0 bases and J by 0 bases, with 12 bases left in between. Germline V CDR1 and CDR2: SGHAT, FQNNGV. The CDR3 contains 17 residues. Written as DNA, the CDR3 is TGTGCCAGCAGCTTAGACGGCCAGCGGAGCTCCTACAATGAGCAGTTCTTC. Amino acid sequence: CASSLDGQRSSYNEQFF.

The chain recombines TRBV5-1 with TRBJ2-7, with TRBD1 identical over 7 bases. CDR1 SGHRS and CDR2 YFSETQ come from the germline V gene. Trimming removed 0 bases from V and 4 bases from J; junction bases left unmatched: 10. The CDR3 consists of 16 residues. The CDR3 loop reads CASSLAYVGQEYEQYF. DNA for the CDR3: TGCGCCAGCAGCTTGGCCTATGTAGGACAGGAGTACGAGCAGTACTTC.

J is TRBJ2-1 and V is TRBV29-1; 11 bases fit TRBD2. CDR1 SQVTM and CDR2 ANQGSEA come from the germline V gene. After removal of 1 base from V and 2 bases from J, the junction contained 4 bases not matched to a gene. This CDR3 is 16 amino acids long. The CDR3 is CSVEGLAGGAYNEQFF. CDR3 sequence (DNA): TGCAGCGTTGAAGGTTTAGCGGGAGGGGCCTACAATGAGCAGTTCTTC.

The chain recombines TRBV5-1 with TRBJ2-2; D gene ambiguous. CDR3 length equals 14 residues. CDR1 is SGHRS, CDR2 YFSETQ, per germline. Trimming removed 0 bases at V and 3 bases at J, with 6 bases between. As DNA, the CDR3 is TGCGCCAGCAGCTTGGTGGCCGACACCGGGGAGCTGTTTTTT. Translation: CASSLVADTGELFF.

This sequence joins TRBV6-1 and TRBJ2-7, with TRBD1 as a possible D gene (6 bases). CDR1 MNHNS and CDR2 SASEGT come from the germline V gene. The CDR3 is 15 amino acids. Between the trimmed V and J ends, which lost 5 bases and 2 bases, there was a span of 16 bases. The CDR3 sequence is CASSLRQGSTYEQYF. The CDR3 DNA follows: TGTGCCAGCAGTTTACGGCAGGGGAGCACCTACGAGCAGTACTTC.

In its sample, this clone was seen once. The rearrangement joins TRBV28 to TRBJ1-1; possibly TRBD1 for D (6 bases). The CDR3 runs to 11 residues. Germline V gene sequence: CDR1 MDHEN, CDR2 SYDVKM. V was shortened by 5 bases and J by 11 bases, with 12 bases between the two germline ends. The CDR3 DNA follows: TGTGCCAGCAGTAACAGGGTGTCGGCTTTCTTT. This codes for CASSNRVSAFF.

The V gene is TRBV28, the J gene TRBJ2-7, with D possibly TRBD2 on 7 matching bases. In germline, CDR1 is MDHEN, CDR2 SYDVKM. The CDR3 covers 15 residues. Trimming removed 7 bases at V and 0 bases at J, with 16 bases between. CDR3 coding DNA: TGTGCCAGCACCAGAGGGGGGGCCCTCTCCTACGAGCAGTACTTC. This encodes CASTRGGALSYEQYF.

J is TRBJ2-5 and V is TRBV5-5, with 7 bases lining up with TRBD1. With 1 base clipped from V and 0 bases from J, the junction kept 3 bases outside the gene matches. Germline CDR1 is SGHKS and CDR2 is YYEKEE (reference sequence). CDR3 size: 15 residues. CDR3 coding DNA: TGTGCCAGCAGCTTGTTACAGGGGTACCAAGAGACCCAGTACTTC. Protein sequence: CASSLLQGYQETQYF.

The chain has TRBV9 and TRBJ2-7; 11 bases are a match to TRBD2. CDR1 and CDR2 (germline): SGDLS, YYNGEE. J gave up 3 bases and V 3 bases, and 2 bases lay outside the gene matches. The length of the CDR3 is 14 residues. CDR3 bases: TGTGCCAGCAGCGCCGGGACTAGCGGCTACGAGCAGTACTTC. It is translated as CASSAGTSGYEQYF. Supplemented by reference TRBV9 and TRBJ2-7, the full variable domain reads DSGVTQTPKHLITATGQRVTLRCSPRSGDLSVYWYQQSLDQGLQFLIQYYNGEERAKGNILERFSAQQFPDLHSELNLSSLELGDSALYFCASSAGTSGYEQYFGPGTRLTVT.

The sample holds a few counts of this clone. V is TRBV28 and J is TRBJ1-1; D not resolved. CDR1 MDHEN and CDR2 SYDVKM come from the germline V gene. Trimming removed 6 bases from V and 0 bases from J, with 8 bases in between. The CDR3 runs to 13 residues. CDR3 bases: TGTGCCAGCAGGGCAACATTGAACACTGAAGCTTTCTTT. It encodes CASRATLNTEAFF.

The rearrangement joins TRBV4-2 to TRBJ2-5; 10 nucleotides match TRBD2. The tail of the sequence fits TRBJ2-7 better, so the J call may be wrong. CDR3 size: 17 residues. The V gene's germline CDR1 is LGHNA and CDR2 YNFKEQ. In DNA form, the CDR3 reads TGTGCCAGCAGCCTCCAGGGGGGAGCGGGAGGGTCCTACGAGCAGTACTTC. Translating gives CASSLQGGAGGSYEQYF.

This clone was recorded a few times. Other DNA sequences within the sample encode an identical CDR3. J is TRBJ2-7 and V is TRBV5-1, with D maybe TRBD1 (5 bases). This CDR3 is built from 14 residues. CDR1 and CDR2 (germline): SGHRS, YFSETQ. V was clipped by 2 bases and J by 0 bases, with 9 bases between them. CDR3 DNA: TGCGCCAGCAGCTTACGTCAGGGCTCCTACGAGCAGTACTTC. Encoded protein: CASSLRQGSYEQYF.

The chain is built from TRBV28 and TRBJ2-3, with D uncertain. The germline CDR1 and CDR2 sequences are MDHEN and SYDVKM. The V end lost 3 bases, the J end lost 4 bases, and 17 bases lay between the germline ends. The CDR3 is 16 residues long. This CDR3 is CASSFTAEMPSDTQYF. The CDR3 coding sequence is TGTGCCAGCAGTTTTACCGCGGAGATGCCTTCAGATACGCAGTATTTT.